This record looks at one TCR beta chain sequence and its context. A few counts support this clonotype. Its cognate antigen has yet to be identified. Base qualities are not recorded, but no much larger clone differs from it by a single base. Sequenced using an Illumina HiSeq 2500. Quantitative 5'-RACE with molecular barcodes was used to prepare TCR beta libraries. The study's processing was this. Disease-linked TCR variants were identified with a new computational method built on a probabilistic model of VDJ rearrangement. TCRdb reran the public reads through fastp at Q25 and MiXCR, keeping productive beta chains. CDR3 protein duplicates are merged, each entry listing the most common genes and DNA. These V and J calls rely on TCRdb rather than the paper's analysis. The sample data list about 390,000 distinct CDR3 sequences, and approximately 20% of these were observed just once. The ten most abundant clones make up about 15% of the sample.

These data come from a study of CD8 T cells in ankylosing spondylitis (dated by TCRdb to about 2017). At the level of the whole study: The study set out to find disease-linked TCR variants by profiling T cell receptor beta repertoires in ankylosing spondylitis patients and healthy donors. In total, the full study cohort was made up of 85 to 140 healthy donors and about two dozen ankylosing spondylitis patients. Peripheral blood samples were taken, and synovial fluid was additionally collected from ankylosing spondylitis patients.

The cysteine opens and the phenylalanine closes a CDR3 of 16 amino acids. Only the CDR3 DNA is retained, 48 bases long and in frame from the first base. Based on the germline V gene, the CDR1 and CDR2 sequences are SGHAT and FQNNGV. The junction carries 11 bases between V and J, which are trimmed by 1 base and 1 base respectively. Here is what the overall study found, with its caveats: The disease-linked clones showed a CD8+ phenotype and occurred at relatively low frequencies in peripheral blood. A TCR beta motif of fewer than 10 highly homologous amino acid variants appeared characteristic of blood from ankylosing spondylitis patients. Some motif variants were previously reported in synovial fluid and blood of reactive arthritis patients, suggesting common disease-initiation mechanisms. The disease-linked clones were reported as significantly enriched in matched synovial fluid samples from ankylosing spondylitis patients.

The V and J segments used are TRBV11-2 and TRBJ2-1; the D gene is perhaps TRBD2, from 5 matching bases. Specimen: blood, either unsorted or a sorted T cell fraction (not recorded which). This TCR came from a male donor with ankylosing spondylitis. Here is the DNA: TGTGCCAGCAGCTTAGGCCTAGCTATTTCCTACAATGAGCAGTTCTTC. This sequence encodes CASSLGLAISYNEQFF.